Shown below are 5 T cell receptor beta chains from a single sample sequenced in a study of blood T cell repertoires in COVID-19. Assay: immunoSEQ multiplex PCR; the TCRdb copy retains only in-frame clones and omits some. This table has roughly 34,000 clones, 70% to 80% appearing once. Material: peripheral blood. All receptors derive from a human donor in a cohort sampled during active COVID-19.

This chain connects TRBV12-5 to TRBJ2-3; the D gene is possibly TRBD1 (7 bases). The CDR3 length is 15 residues. Germline V gene data show CDR1 as LGHNT and CDR2 as FRNRAP. Trimming cost V 5 bases and J 9 bases, with 21 bases left between them. CDR3 sequence: CASGPGTRAGGTQYF. Here the CDR3 DNA reads TGTGCTAGTGGTCCCGGGACTCGAGCAGGGGGGACGCAGTATTTT.

The V call is TRBV3-1 (or the pseudogene TRBV3-2), the J call TRBJ1-1; D not resolved. The germline V gene encodes CDR1 LGHDT and CDR2 YNNKEL (reference sequence). V lost 0 bases to trimming and J lost 5 bases, with 7 bases between them. The CDR3 is 13 amino acids. The CDR3 sequence: CASSQELRTEAFF. Written as DNA, the CDR3 is TGTGCCAGCAGCCAAGAGTTGAGGACTGAAGCTTTCTTT.

This clone has only a few counts. The chain combines TRBV14 with TRBJ2-7, with D maybe TRBD1 (5 bases). V lost 2 bases, J lost 2 bases, and 13 bases lay in between. The CDR3 runs 15 residues. From germline, CDR1 is SGHDN and CDR2 FVKESK. In nucleotides, the CDR3 is TGTGCCAGCAGCCAACAAACAGGCCAGACCTACGAGCAGTACTTC. Protein product: CASSQQTGQTYEQYF.

Only a few counts were recorded for this clone. The chain joins TRBV5-1 to TRBJ2-7; D call uncertain. From germline, CDR1 is SGHRS and CDR2 YFSETQ. V lost 0 bases and J 0 bases, leaving 7 bases between the germline ends. There are 14 residues in the CDR3. The CDR3: CASSLERSSYEQYF. The CDR3 nucleotides are TGCGCCAGCAGCTTGGAAAGGAGCTCCTACGAGCAGTACTTC. The full variable domain, rest sourced from reference TRBV5-1 and TRBJ2-7, is KAGVTQTPRYLIKTRGQQVTLSCSPISGHRSVSWYQQTPGQGLQFLFEYFSETQRNKGNFPGRFSGRQFSNSRSEMNVSTLELGDSALYLCASSLERSSYEQYFGPGTRLTVT.

This clone has a single count. The chain combines TRBV5-1 with TRBJ2-4; 10 nucleotides line up with TRBD1. The CDR3 contains 19 residues. The germline gives CDR1 SGHRS, CDR2 YFSETQ. Trimming at V came to 0 bases and at J to 0 bases, leaving 9 bases not matched to a gene. The CDR3 sequence is CASSLDPARDRGAKNIQYF. CDR3 bases: TGCGCCAGCAGCTTGGATCCGGCCCGGGACAGGGGAGCCAAAAACATTCAGTACTTC.